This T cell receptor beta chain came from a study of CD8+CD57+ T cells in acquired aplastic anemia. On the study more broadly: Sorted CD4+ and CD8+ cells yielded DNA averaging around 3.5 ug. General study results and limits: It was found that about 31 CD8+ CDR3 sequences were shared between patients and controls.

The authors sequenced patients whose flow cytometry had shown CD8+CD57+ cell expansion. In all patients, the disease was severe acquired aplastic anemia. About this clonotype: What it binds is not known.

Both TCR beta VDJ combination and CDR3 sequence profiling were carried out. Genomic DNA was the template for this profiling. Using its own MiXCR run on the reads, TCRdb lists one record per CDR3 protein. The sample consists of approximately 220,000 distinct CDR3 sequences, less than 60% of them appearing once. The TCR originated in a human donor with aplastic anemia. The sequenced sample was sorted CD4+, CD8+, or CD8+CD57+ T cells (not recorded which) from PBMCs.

CDR3 loop: CASSQGPARDFNSPLHF. The CDR3 DNA is TGTGCCAGCAGCCAAGGACCAGCGAGGGATTTTAATTCACCCCTCCACTTT. This rearrangement joins TRBV9 to TRBJ1-6; D gene uncertain. From germline, CDR1 is SGDLS and CDR2 YYNGEE. Trimming removed 4 bases at V and 6 bases at J, with 20 bases between. The CDR3 has 17 amino acids.